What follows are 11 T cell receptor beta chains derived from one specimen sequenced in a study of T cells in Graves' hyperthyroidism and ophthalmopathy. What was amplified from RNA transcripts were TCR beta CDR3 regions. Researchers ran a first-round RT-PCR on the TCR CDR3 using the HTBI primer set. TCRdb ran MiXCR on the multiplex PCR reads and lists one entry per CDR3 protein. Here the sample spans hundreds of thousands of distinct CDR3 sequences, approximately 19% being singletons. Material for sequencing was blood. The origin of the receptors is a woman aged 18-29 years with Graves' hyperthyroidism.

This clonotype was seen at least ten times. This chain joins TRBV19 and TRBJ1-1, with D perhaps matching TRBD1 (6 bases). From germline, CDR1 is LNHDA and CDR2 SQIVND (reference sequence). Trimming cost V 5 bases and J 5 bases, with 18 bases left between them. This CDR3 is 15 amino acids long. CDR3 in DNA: TGTGCCAGTAGTGCCCGACAGGTATTGGGGACTGAAGCTTTCTTT. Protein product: CASSARQVLGTEAFF.

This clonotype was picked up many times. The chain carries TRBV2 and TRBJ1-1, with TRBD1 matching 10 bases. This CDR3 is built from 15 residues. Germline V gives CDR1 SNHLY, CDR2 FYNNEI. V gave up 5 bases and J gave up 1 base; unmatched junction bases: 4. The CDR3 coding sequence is TGTGCCAGCAGTAATGGACAGGGGGGGAACACTGAAGCTTTCTTT. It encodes CASSNGQGGNTEAFF.

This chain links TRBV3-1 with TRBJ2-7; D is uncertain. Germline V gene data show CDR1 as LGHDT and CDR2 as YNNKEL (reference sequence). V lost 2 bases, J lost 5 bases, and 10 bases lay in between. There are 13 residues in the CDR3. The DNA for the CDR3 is TGTGCCAGCAGCCAACAAGGCAGGAACGAGCAGTACTTC. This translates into CASSQQGRNEQYF.

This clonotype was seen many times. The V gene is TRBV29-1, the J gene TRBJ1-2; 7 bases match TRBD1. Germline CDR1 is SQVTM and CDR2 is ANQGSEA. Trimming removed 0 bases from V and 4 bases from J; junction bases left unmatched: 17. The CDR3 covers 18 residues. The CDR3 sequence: CSVEDLRFVHRGFYGYTF. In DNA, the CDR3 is TGCAGCGTTGAAGATCTGAGGTTTGTCCACAGGGGATTCTATGGCTACACCTTC. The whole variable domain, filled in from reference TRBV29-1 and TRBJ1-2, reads SAVISQKPSRDICQRGTSLTIQCQVDSQVTMMFWYRQQPGQSLTLIATANQGSEATYESGFVIDKFPISRPNLTFSTLTVSNMSPEDSSIYLCSVEDLRFVHRGFYGYTFGSGTRLTVV.

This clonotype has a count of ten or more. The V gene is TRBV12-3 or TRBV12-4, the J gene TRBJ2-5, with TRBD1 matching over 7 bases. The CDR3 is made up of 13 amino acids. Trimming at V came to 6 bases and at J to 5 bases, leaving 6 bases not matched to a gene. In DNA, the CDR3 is TGTGCCAGCAGGAACGACAGGGCGGAGACCCAGTACTTC. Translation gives CASRNDRAETQYF.

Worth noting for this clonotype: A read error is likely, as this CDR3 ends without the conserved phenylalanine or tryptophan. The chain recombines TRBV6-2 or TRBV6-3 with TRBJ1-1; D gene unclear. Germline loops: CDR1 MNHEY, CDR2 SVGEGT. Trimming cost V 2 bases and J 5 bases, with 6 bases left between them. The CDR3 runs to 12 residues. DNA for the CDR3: TGTGCCAGCAGTTACCTTCGGACTGAAGCTTTCTTG. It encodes CASSYLRTEAFL.

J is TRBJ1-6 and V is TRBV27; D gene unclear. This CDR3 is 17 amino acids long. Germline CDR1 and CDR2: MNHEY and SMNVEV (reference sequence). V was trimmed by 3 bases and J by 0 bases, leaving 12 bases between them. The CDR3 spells CASSFGFASSYNSPLHF. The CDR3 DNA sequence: TGTGCCAGCAGTTTTGGTTTCGCAAGCTCCTATAATTCACCCCTCCACTTT.

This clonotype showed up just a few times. The CDR3 DNA follows: TGTGCCAGCATTCCCTCGTCAGATGAAGCTTTCTTT. Its translation is CASIPSSDEAFF. The chain links TRBV12-3 or TRBV12-4 to TRBJ1-1; D is ambiguous. Trimming left V 7 bases short and J 7 bases short, with 13 bases between. CDR3 size: 12 residues.

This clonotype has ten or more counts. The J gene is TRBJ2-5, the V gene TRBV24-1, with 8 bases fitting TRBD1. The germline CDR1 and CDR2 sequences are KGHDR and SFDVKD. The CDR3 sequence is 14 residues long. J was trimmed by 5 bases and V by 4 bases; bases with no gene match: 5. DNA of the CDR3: TGTGCCACCAGTGACCGACAGGGGTTGGAGACCCAGTACTTC. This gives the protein CATSDRQGLETQYF.

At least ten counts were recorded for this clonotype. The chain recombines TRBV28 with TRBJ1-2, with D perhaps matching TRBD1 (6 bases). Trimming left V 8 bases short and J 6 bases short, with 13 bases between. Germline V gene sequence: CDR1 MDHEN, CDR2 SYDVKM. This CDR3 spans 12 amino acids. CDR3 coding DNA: TGTGCCAGCTCACAGGGTCGAAATGGCTACACCTTC. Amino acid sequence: CASSQGRNGYTF.

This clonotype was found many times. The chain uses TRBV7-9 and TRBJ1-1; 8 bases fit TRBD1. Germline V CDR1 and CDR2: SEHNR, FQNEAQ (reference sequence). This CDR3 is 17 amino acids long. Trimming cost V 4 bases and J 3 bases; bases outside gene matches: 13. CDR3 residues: CASSSTKGQDEYTEAFF. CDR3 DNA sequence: TGTGCCAGCAGCTCGACTAAGGGACAGGACGAGTACACTGAAGCTTTCTTT.